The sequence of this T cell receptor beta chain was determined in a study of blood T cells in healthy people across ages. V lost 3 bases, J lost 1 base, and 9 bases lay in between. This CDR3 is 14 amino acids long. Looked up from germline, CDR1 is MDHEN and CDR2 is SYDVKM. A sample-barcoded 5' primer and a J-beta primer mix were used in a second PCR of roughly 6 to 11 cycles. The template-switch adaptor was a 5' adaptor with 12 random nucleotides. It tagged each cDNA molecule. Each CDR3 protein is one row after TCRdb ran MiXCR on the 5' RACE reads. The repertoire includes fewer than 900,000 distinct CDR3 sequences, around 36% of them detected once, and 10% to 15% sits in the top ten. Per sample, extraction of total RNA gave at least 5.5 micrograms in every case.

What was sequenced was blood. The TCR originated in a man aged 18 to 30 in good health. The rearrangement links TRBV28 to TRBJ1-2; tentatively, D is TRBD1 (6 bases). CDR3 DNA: TGTGCCAGCAGTTTTGGACAGAATAACTATGGCTACACCTTC. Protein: CASSFGQNNYGYTF.